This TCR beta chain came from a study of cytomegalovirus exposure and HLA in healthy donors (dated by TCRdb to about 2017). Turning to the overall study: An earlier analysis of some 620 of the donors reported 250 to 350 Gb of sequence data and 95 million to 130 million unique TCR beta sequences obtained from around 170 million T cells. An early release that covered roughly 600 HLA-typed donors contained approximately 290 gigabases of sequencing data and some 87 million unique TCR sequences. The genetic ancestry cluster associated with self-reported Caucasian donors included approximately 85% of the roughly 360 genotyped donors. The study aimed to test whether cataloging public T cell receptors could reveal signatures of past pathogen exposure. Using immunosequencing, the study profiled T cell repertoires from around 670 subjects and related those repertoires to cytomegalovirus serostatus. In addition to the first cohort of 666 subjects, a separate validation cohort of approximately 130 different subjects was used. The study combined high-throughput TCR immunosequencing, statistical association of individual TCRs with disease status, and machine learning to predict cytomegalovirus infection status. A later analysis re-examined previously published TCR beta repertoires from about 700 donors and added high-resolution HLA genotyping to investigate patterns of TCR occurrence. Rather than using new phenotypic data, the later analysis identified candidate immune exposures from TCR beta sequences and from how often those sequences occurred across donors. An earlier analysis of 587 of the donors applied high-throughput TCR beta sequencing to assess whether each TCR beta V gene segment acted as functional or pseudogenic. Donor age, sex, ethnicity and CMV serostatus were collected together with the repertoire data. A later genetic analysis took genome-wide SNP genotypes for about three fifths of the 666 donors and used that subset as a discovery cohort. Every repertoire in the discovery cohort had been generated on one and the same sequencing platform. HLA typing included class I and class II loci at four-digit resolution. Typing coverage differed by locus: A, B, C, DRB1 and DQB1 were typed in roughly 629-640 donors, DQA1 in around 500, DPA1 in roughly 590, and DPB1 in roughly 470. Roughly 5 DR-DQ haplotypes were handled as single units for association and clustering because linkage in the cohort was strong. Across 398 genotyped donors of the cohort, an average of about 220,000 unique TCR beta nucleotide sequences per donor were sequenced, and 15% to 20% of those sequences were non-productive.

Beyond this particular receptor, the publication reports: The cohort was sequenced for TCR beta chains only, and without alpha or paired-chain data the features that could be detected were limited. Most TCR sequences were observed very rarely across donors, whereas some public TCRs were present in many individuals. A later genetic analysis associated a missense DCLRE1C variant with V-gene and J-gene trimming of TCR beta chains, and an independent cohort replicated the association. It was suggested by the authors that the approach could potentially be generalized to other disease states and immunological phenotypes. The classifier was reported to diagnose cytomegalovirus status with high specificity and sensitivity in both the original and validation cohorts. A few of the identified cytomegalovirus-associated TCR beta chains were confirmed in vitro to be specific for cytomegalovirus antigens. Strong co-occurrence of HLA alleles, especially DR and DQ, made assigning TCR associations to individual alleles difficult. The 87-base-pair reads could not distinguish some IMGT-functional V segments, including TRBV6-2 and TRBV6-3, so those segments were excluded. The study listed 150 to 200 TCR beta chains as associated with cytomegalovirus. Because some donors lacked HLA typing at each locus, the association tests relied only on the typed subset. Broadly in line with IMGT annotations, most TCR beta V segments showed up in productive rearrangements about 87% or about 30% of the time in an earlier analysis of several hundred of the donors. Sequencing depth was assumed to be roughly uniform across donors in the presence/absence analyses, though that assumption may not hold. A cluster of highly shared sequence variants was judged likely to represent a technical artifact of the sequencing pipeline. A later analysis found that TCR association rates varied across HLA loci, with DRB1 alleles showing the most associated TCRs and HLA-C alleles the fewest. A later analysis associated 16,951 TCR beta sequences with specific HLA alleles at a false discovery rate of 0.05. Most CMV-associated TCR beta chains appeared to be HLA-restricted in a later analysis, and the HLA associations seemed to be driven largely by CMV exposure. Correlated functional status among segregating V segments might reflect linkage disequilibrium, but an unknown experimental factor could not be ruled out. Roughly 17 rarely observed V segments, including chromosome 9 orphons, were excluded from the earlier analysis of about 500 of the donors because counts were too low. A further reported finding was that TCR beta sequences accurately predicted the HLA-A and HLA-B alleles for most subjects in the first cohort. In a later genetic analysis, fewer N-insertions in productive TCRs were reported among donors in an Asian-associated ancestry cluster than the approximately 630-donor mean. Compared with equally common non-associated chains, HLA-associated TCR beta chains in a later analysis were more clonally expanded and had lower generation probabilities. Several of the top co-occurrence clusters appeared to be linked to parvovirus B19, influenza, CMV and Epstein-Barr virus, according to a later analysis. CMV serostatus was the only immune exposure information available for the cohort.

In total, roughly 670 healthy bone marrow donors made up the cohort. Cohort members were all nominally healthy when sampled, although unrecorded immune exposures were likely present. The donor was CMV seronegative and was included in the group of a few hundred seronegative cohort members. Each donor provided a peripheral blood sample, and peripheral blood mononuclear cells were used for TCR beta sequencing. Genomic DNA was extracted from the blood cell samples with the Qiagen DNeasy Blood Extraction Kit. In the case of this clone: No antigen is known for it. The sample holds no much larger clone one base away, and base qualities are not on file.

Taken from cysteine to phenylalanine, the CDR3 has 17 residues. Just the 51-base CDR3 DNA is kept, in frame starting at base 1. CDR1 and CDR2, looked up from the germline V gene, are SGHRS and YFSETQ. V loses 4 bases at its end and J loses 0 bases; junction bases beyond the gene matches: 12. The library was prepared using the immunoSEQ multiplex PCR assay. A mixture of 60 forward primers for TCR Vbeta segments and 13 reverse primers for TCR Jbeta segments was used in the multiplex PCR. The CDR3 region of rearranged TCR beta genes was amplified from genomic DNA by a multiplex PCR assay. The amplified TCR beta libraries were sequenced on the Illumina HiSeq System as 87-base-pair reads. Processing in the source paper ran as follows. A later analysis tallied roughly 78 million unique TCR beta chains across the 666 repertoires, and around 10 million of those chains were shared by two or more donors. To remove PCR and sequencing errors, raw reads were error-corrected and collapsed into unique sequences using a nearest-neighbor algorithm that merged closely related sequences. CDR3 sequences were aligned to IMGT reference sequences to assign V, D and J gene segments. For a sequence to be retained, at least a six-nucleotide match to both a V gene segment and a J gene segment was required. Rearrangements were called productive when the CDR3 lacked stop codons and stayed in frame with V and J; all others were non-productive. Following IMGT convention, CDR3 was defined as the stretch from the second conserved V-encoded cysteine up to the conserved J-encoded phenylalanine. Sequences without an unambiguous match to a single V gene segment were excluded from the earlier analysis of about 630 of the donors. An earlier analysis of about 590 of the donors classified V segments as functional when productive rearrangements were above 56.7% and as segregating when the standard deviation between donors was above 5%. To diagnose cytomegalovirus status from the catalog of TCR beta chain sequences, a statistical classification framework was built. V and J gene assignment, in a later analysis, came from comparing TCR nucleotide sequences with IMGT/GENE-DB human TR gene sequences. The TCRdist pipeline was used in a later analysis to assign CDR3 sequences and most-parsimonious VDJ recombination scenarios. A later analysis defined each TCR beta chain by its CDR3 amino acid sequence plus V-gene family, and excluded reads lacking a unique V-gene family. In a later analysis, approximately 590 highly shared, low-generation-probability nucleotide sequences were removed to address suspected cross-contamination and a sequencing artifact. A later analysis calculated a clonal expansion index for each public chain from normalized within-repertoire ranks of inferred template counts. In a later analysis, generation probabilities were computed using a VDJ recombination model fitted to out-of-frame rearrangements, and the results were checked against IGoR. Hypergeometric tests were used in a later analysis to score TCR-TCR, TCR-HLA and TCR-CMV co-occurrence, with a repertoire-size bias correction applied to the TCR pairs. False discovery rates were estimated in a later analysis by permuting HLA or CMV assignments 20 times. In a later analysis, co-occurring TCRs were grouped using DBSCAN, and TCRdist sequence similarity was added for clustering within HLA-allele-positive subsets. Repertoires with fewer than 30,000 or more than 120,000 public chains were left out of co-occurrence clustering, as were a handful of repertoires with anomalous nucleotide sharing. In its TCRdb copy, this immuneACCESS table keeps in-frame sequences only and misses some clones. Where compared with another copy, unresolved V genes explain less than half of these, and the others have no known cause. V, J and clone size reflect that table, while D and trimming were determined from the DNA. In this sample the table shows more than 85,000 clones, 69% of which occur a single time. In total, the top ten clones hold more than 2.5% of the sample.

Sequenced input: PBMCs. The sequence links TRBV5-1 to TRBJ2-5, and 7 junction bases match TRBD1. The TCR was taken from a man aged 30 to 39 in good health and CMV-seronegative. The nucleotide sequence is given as TGCGCCAGCAGCCCCATCCCGGGACAGCAGTACCAAGAGACCCAGTACTTC. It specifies CASSPIPGQQYQETQYF.